This is a list of T cell receptor beta chains from one sample in a study of cytomegalovirus exposure and HLA in healthy donors. Repertoires were generated with immunoSEQ multiplex PCR, while TCRdb's copy carries only in-frame clones and drops some. This sample has approximately 150,000 clones, with more than 60% found just once. The sequenced sample was PBMCs. These receptors were obtained from a young woman in good health and CMV-seronegative. Both conserved end residues are part of each CDR3. A D gene is named only where the DNA matches it firmly. A row's size may be missing; if present it is once, few, many or a size class.

abundance	v_gene	d_gene	len	j_gene	CDR3nt	CDR3aa
.	TRBV11-2	.	14	TRBJ1-2	TGTGCCAGCAGCTTGGGACACACTTCCTATGGCTACACCTTC	CASSLGHTSYGYTF
.	TRBV18	.	13	TRBJ1-1	TGTGCCAGCTCACTCTCGGCGGGGGCTGAAGCTTTCTTT	CASSLSAGAEAFF
.	TRBV30	.	16	TRBJ2-2	TGTGCCTGGAGTGTGATCGGGGTGGAGGGAACCGGGGAGCTGTTTTTT	CAWSVIGVEGTGELFF
few	TRBV2	TRBD2	13	TRBJ2-7	TGTGCCGGTGGAAGCGGGGGGGCCTACGAGCAGTACTTC	CAGGSGGAYEQYF
.	TRBV27	TRBD1	15	TRBJ2-7	TGTGCCAGCAGTCGCCGGACAGGGTCCCTCTACGAGCAGTACTTC	CASSRRTGSLYEQYF
few	TRBV29-1	.	13	TRBJ1-1	TGCAGCGTTGAAATATCAGAGAACACTGAAGCTTTCTTT	CSVEISENTEAFF
few	TRBV5-1	.	15	TRBJ1-1	TGCGCCAGCAGCCCCGAGGAGGGTTTGAACACTGAAGCTTTCTTT	CASSPEEGLNTEAFF
.	TRBV30	TRBD2	14	TRBJ2-1	TGTGCCTCCGCGCCTAGCGGGAGTAGCAATGAGCAGTTCTTC	CASAPSGSSNEQFF
.	TRBV15	.	13	TRBJ1-2	TGTGCCACCAGCAGAGCGCGGGACTATGGCTACACCTTC	CATSRARDYGYTF
.	TRBV10-3	.	15	TRBJ2-1	TGTGCCATCAGTGAGACTATCCAAGGTCGGGATGAGCAGTTCTTC	CAISETIQGRDEQFF
few	TRBV10-3	.	17	TRBJ1-1	TGTGCCATCAGTGAGTATTGGGGAAGGGGAATGAACACTGAAGCTTTCTTT	CAISEYWGRGMNTEAFF
.	TRBV4-1	.	15	TRBJ1-2	TGCGCCAGCAGCCAAGGTCCTGGGCAGTTCTATGGCTACACCTTC	CASSQGPGQFYGYTF
.	TRBV19	.	15	TRBJ1-2	TGTGCCAGTAGTATATCCAGGGGTCAAGGCTATGGCTACACCTTC	CASSISRGQGYGYTF
.	TRBV27	TRBD1	15	TRBJ2-3	TGTGCCAGCCTCTCGACAGGGTCAAGCACAGATACGCAGTATTTT	CASLSTGSSTDTQYF
.	TRBV6-6	.	13	TRBJ2-7	TGTGCCAGCCGGGATTCCAACTCCTACGAGCAGTACTTC	CASRDSNSYEQYF
.	TRBV11-1	TRBD2	15	TRBJ2-1	TGTGCCAGCAGCCTTGGGTGGGGGACTAGTACAGAGCAGTTCTTC	CASSLGWGTSTEQFF
few	TRBV4-1	.	18	TRBJ1-6	TGCGCCAGCAGCCAAGTCCTGCCCGGGACATCAGATAATTCACCCCTCCACTTT	CASSQVLPGTSDNSPLHF
.	TRBV19	.	12	TRBJ2-7	TGTGCCAGTAGAGACAGTACCTACGAGCAGTACTTC	CASRDSTYEQYF
.	TRBV7-9	.	16	TRBJ2-3	TGTGCCAGCAGCATTGGAGGGGGACAGAGGACAGATACGCAGTATTTT	CASSIGGGQRTDTQYF
.	TRBV7-9	.	13	TRBJ1-2	TGTGCCAGCGGCAGGGGTCCTAGCTATGGCTACACCTTC	CASGRGPSYGYTF
.	TRBV19	TRBD1	17	TRBJ1-2	TGTGCCAGTAGTATATTGATAGGGACAGGGCTCAACTATGGCTACACCTTC	CASSILIGTGLNYGYTF
.	TRBV15	.	17	TRBJ1-5	TGTGCCACCAGCAGAGATCATGGAGGGAACGGGGATCAGCCCCAGCATTTT	CATSRDHGGNGDQPQHF
.	TRBV6-5	TRBD2	12	TRBJ2-1	TGTGCCAGCAGTCCTAGCGGGAATGAGCAGTTCTTC	CASSPSGNEQFF
.	TRBV6-5	.	12	TRBJ2-5	TGTGCCAGCACTTGGTCCGGGGGGACCCAGTACTTC	CASTWSGGTQYF
.	TRBV6-5	TRBD2	14	TRBJ2-5	TGTGCCAGCAGGGCCGGACTAGGTCGGGAGACCCAGTACTTC	CASRAGLGRETQYF
.	TRBV25-1	.	14	TRBJ2-2	TGTGCCAGCTCAGACTACGGGAACACCGGGGAGCTGTTTTTT	CASSDYGNTGELFF
.	TRBV6-1	.	14	TRBJ2-1	TGTGCCAGCAGTGAATGGGGCAGCTACAATGAGCAGTTCTTC	CASSEWGSYNEQFF
.	TRBV2	.	14	TRBJ2-7	TGTGCCAGCTCCGGGGCAGGGGACGACTACGAGCAGTACTTC	CASSGAGDDYEQYF
.	TRBV5-5	.	15	TRBJ1-4	TGTGCCAGCAGCTTTGCGGCTCAGGGCCATGAAAAACTGTTTTTT	CASSFAAQGHEKLFF
.	TRBV4-1	.	14	TRBJ2-7	TGCGCCAGCAGCCCTCAGGGGTCGCCCTACGAGCAGTACTTC	CASSPQGSPYEQYF
.	TRBV5-1	TRBD1	13	TRBJ1-2	TGCGCCAGTGCCGGACAGGATGACTATGGCTACACCTTC	CASAGQDDYGYTF
few	TRBV11-2	.	14	TRBJ2-7	TGTGCCAGCAGCGACTCCGCGGTCCTCTACGAGCAGTACTTC	CASSDSAVLYEQYF
.	TRBV5-1	TRBD2	16	TRBJ2-1	TGCGCCAGCAGCGTAACCGGGACTAGCGGATACAATGAGCAGTTCTTC	CASSVTGTSGYNEQFF
.	TRBV19	TRBD1	14	TRBJ1-2	TGTGCCAGTAGCCGAAACAGGGGAAACTATGGCTACACCTTC	CASSRNRGNYGYTF
.	TRBV2	TRBD1	14	TRBJ1-1	TGTGCCAGCAGTCCAGACAGGGAGTCCACTGAAGCTTTCTTT	CASSPDRESTEAFF
few	TRBV6-4	TRBD1	15	TRBJ1-1	TGTGCCAGCAGTGCCGAGACAGGGGTAGGTTCTGAAGCTTTCTTT	CASSAETGVGSEAFF
.	TRBV2	.	14	TRBJ2-2	TGTGCCAGCAGTGAGCTCAGATACACCGGGGAGCTGTTTTTT	CASSELRYTGELFF
.	TRBV30	.	13	TRBJ1-1	TGTGCCTGGAGTACGAGCCACGCCACTGAAGCTTTCTTT	CAWSTSHATEAFF
few	TRBV10-3	TRBD2	16	TRBJ2-3	TGTGCCATCAGTGAGAATCTAGCGGGAGGGCCACATACGCAGTATTTT	CAISENLAGGPHTQYF
.	TRBV5-6	.	17	TRBJ2-4	TGTGCCAGCAGCTTGGAGGGCGGGGCCCTAGCCAAAAACATTCAGTACTTC	CASSLEGGALAKNIQYF
.	TRBV5-1	TRBD1	18	TRBJ1-1	TGCGCCAGCAGCTTGTACCCGGGACAGGGGCTTTTAAACACTGAAGCTTTCTTT	CASSLYPGQGLLNTEAFF
.	TRBV4-1	.	15	TRBJ1-5	TGCGCCAGCAGCCAAGAAAGGGGCGGCAATCAGCCCCAGCATTTT	CASSQERGGNQPQHF
.	TRBV7-9	TRBD2	15	TRBJ2-7	TGTGCCAGCAGCCCCCTTAGCGGGAGGACGGGCGAGCAGTACTTC	CASSPLSGRTGEQYF
once	TRBV10-3	.	12	TRBJ2-2	TGTGCCATCAGTGAGTCGACTACGTTACTGTTTTTT	CAISESTTLLFF
.	TRBV19	.	14	TRBJ1-1	TGTGCCAGTAGTATGACATTCCCGAACACTGAAGCTTTCTTT	CASSMTFPNTEAFF
.	TRBV7-6	TRBD1	19	TRBJ1-4	TGTGCCAGCAGCCCGACGGTTAAGACACACAGGGGTGGGGGTGAAAAACTGTTTTTT	CASSPTVKTHRGGGEKLFF
few	TRBV19	TRBD2	14	TRBJ2-1	TGTGCCAGTAGCTGGGGAGGGGACTACAATGAGCAGTTCTTC	CASSWGGDYNEQFF
.	TRBV12-5	.	13	TRBJ2-1	TGTGCTAGTGGTTTGGTAGGAGGCAATGAGCAGTTCTTC	CASGLVGGNEQFF
.	TRBV15	.	15	TRBJ2-7	TGTGCCACCAGCTGGGATGGGGCAAGCTCCTACGAGCAGTACTTC	CATSWDGASSYEQYF
.	TRBV7-9	.	14	TRBJ1-1	TGTGCCAGCAGCAACCCGAAGGCGCAGGCTGAAGCTTTCTTT	CASSNPKAQAEAFF
.	TRBV7-9	.	13	TRBJ1-2	TGTGCCAGCAGCTTACTCCAGGGAGGTGGCTACACCTTC	CASSLLQGGGYTF
.	TRBV6-5	TRBD2	15	TRBJ2-1	TGTGCCAGCGCGCGAGGAAGCGGGGGATACAATGAGCAGTTCTTC	CASARGSGGYNEQFF
.	TRBV6-4	.	14	TRBJ1-1	TGTGCCAGCAAGCGGCAGACCCAAAACACTGAAGCTTTCTTT	CASKRQTQNTEAFF
.	TRBV5-1	.	15	TRBJ1-4	TGCGCCAGCAGCTTGGAGTGGGGGGACGATGAAAAACTGTTTTTT	CASSLEWGDDEKLFF
.	TRBV6-5	TRBD1	15	TRBJ2-7	TGTGCCAGCAGTTTTACCGGGACAGGGGGTTACGAGCAGTACTTC	CASSFTGTGGYEQYF
.	TRBV7-6	.	15	TRBJ1-3	TGTGCCAGCAGCTTAGGGCCGGGAACATCAAACACCATATATTTT	CASSLGPGTSNTIYF
few	TRBV30	TRBD2	14	TRBJ2-3	TGTGCCTGGAGTGGGGAGCGGGAGGCAGATACGCAGTATTTT	CAWSGEREADTQYF
once	TRBV19	TRBD1	14	TRBJ1-1	TGTGCCAGTTCTTGGGGGACAGGGTCCACTGAAGCTTTCTTT	CASSWGTGSTEAFF